The clone carrying this T cell receptor beta chain appeared many times. Amplified TCR beta CDR3 regions came from RNA transcripts. Researchers ran a first-round RT-PCR on the TCR CDR3 using the HTBI primer set. TCRdb reprocessed the multiplex PCR reads via MiXCR and lists one record per CDR3 protein. This sample has about 550,000 distinct CDR3 sequences, with less than 25% found just once. This sample was taken from a study of T cells in Graves' hyperthyroidism and ophthalmopathy. In germline, CDR1 is MNHEY, CDR2 SVGAGI. This CDR3 spans 15 amino acids. Trimming removed 0 bases from V and 3 bases from J, with 11 bases in between.

The specimen sequenced was blood. This clonotype was obtained from a man younger than 35 with Graves' hyperthyroidism. V gene TRBV6-5 combines with J gene TRBJ1-1; no firm D call. CDR3 in amino acids: CASSYSEAQDTEAFF. The CDR3 DNA reads TGTGCCAGCAGTTACTCGGAGGCCCAGGACACTGAAGCTTTCTTT.